The next 7 T cell receptor beta chains were all read from a single sample in a study of cytomegalovirus exposure and HLA in healthy donors (dated by TCRdb to 2015 to 2018). The method behind the library was the immunoSEQ multiplex PCR assay. A mixture of 60 forward primers for TCR Vbeta segments and 13 reverse primers for TCR Jbeta segments was used in the multiplex PCR. TCRdb re-hosts the immuneACCESS table, in-frame sequences only. Its copies lack some clones; in the studies checked, an unresolved V gene accounts for under half of them, and the cause for the rest is not known. The sample table shows fewer than 250,000 clones, and roughly 80% are seen once. The ten largest make up around 3% of the sample. Sequencing was done on a sample of PBMCs. These receptors were obtained from a man aged 30 to 45 in good health and CMV-seronegative.

The J gene is TRBJ2-5, the V gene TRBV6-6; 9 nucleotides line up with TRBD1. The J call is uncertain, as TRBJ2-7 better fits the DNA end. The germline gives CDR1 MNHNY, CDR2 SVGAGI (reference sequence). The CDR3 is 15 amino acids. The CDR3 DNA follows: TGTGCCAGCGCGGGGGAACAGGGGGCCACCTACGAGCAGTACTTC. Protein product: CASAGEQGATYEQYF.

The V and J genes are TRBV11-2 and TRBJ1-3, with TRBD1 as a possible D gene (6 bases). CDR1 is SGHAT and CDR2 is FQNNGV in the germline V gene. The V gene lost 6 bases and the J gene lost 7 bases, with 16 bases spanning the gap. The CDR3 runs to 14 residues. CDR3 coding DNA: TGTGCCAGCAGGCCAAGGCGGGGGGGCAACACCATATATTTT. Translating gives CASRPRRGGNTIYF.

The genes are TRBV11-3 and TRBJ2-2; 13 bases map to TRBD2. V shed 4 bases, J shed 3 bases, and the junction held 8 bases outside the gene matches. The germline V gene has CDR1 SGHNT and CDR2 YENEEA. The CDR3 runs 18 residues. The CDR3 loop is CASSSQTSGGSYTGELFF. DNA of the CDR3: TGTGCCAGCAGCTCCCAGACTAGCGGGGGGTCATACACCGGGGAGCTGTTTTTT.

This clone showed up just once. The chain has TRBV6-1 and TRBJ2-3; tentatively, D is TRBD2 (6 bases). The CDR3 sequence is 15 residues long. Trimming pared 1 base from V and 0 bases from J, leaving 8 bases between. Germline lookup yields CDR1 MNHNS and CDR2 SASEGT. CDR3 in DNA: TGTGCCAGCAGTGAAGGCGGGGCTAGCACAGATACGCAGTATTTT. Its protein is CASSEGGASTDTQYF.

The rearrangement links TRBV6-1 to TRBJ1-5; D gene uncertain. V dropped 2 bases and J dropped 5 bases, with 7 bases sitting between them. The CDR3 is made up of 13 amino acids. The germline gives CDR1 MNHNS, CDR2 SASEGT. The CDR3 sequence: CASSEMGDQPQHF. The CDR3 nucleotides are TGTGCCAGCAGTGAAATGGGAGATCAGCCCCAGCATTTT.

The V call is TRBV27, the J call TRBJ2-2, with D hard to call. The CDR3 covers 13 residues. Per the germline V gene, CDR1 is MNHEY and CDR2 is SMNVEV (reference sequence). V lost 3 bases to trimming and J lost 1 base, with 3 bases between them. This CDR3 is CASSFRNTGELFF. The CDR3 DNA sequence: TGTGCCAGCAGTTTCAGGAACACCGGGGAGCTGTTTTTT.

The chain is built from TRBV11-2 and TRBJ2-7, with 7 bases fitting TRBD2. The CDR3 extends over 15 amino acids. J was trimmed by 4 bases and V by 5 bases; bases with no gene match: 11. Germline values: CDR1 SGHAT, CDR2 FQNNGV. The CDR3 DNA reads as TGTGCCAGCAGCCCGCGCCGAGTGGGAGGGTACGAGCAGTACTTC. The encoded protein is CASSPRRVGGYEQYF.